The entry below gives a single T cell receptor (beta chain) sequence along with its context. What this receptor recognizes is not known. No quality values exist for individual bases; no much larger clone is one base distant. The data are from a study of shared clonotypes between healthy human individuals (dated by TCRdb to the early 2020s). Study-wide context: Two women and three men aged 18 to 49 years were included in the cohort. For each donor, three plates each were used for CD4 naive and CD4 memory, two plates were used for CD8 naive, and one plate was used for CD8 memory. To estimate repertoire size and how much clonotypes are shared between individuals, the study performed deep sequencing of blood TCR repertoires from a few healthy adults. Libraries were prepared and TCR repertoires were sequenced by different laboratories using diverse techniques, in order to increase sequencing depth and limit assay-specific biases. Per donor, leukapheresis produced somewhere between about 0.85 and 9.5 billion PBMCs. Points the paper makes about the study in general: Pairwise subsampling indicated that sequencing depth was expected to affect the degree of clonotype sharing among donors. Clonotypes shared by all four sorted-subset donors showed higher generation probabilities than non-shared clonotypes. Incomplete sequencing was indicated by rarefaction of sorted-subset datasets, despite the large sequencing depth. Roughly 5% of naive CD4, 3.5% of naive CD8, approximately 2.2% of memory CD4, and about 0.4% of memory CD8 clonotypes were shared across several donors. Estimated clonotype richness was generally larger for naive than for memory subsets. Because the study included a small number of donors, the genetic and exposure-history diversity represented was limited. Only blood was sampled, and tissue TCR repertoires likely differ from those in blood.

Using the deep immunoSEQ assay, multiplex PCR amplified TCR CDR3 regions from genomic DNA. Extracted genomic DNA from each cell subset was distributed evenly across all wells of several immunoSEQ 96-well plates, and each plate was treated as a replicate. For sorted subsets, each replicate PCR was loaded with about 0.2 ug genomic DNA, equivalent to 30,000 or so T cell genomes. Purified libraries were quantified with a Qubit 3.0 fluorometer, sized on a Bioanalyzer 2100, and re-quantified with the KAPA Library Quantification kit. Each immunoSEQ 96-well plate was sequenced on its own single-read 150-cycle Illumina NextSeq 550 flow cell. As for the original processing: Because only junctional sequences without quality scores were contained in the immunoSEQ output, filtering matching that applied to full-length reads could not be performed. To assign V/J genes and CDR3, sequences were annotated using PyIR, a Python wrapper for IgBLAST v1.9, with IMGT germline references. Reads were filtered out if the reads had weak V/J assignments (E-value above 1e-6), no CDR3, stop codons, out-of-frame junctions, or ambiguous translated residues. A V3J clonotype was defined by an identical inferred V gene, J gene, and CDR3 amino acid sequence. The percentage overlap between two repertoires was calculated by dividing the number of shared unique clonotypes by the size of the smaller repertoire. Repertoire richness was assessed with RTK rarefaction, the Chao1 estimator, and Recon v2.1 estimates of unobserved clonotypes. OLGA was used to compute generation probabilities for all TCRbeta clonotypes that the gDNA method yielded from a few donors. TCRdb's version of the immuneACCESS table is confined to in-frame rearrangements and falls short of the full clone set. An unresolved V gene accounts for under half of the shortfall where checked; the remainder is of unknown origin. That table gives V, J and clone size, and the DNA gave D and trimming. This sample has more than 600,000 clones in its table, and about 90% of those were observed once. Approximately 24% of the sample is held by the ten biggest clonotypes.

CD8 naive samples consisted of CD45RO-negative cells that were positively selected for CCR7, yielding a CD45RA+CCR7+ population without TemRA cells. The donors were healthy, HIV-negative adults who had no recently reported acute infections or vaccinations. Every donor was a Caucasian adult residing in Nashville, Tennessee, USA. Blood was collected by leukapheresis, and PBMCs were isolated by Ficoll-Histopaque density gradient centrifugation and then cryopreserved in liquid nitrogen vapor phase. Purity and quantity of every magnetically sorted T cell population were checked by analytical flow cytometry. From each sorted fraction, genomic DNA was isolated and quantified by UV absorbance on a Nanodrop 2000c. Reading the germline V gene (reference sequence) gives CDR1 WNHNN and CDR2 SYGVQD. V lost 0 bases and J lost 5 bases, and the count of bases not matched to a germline gene is 6. The CDR3 spans 16 residues, from the cysteine through the phenylalanine. CDR3 DNA is the only sequence kept; it has 48 bases, read in frame from the first base.

The receptor chain draws on TRBV10-1 and TRBJ2-1, and TRBD1 matches 8 of the central bases. Sequences were obtained from naive CD8+ T cells sorted from blood. Sample cell subset or site, as interpreted from the label and publication: CD45RA+CCR7+. This TCR was sampled from a man aged 30 to 39 in good health. The DNA sequence is as follows: TGCGCCAGCAGTGAGTCGATACAGGGGGAAAACAATGAGCAGTTCTTC. It specifies CASSESIQGENNEQFF.